The rows below give T cell receptor beta chains drawn from one sample of a study of OX40 agonist ivuxolimab in advanced cancers. Assay used: immunoSEQ multiplex PCR; TCRdb lists only in-frame clones, some missing. The table has about 20,000 clones, roughly 83% seen once. The sample consisted of CD4+ or CD8+ T cells sorted from blood, taken in a trial of the OX40 agonist ivuxolimab. The receptors were sampled from an adult with an advanced solid tumor such as melanoma, head and neck, liver or kidney cancer. Both conserved end residues are part of each CDR3. Size tells how often a clone was seen (once, few, many) or the class of an expanded clone, and some rows leave it out.

v_call	clone_size	j_call	cdr3_aa
TRBV5-4	NA	TRBJ2-7	CASSSTGYEQYF
TRBV7-9	NA	TRBJ2-7	CASSLVGWNEQYF
TRBV7-9	once	TRBJ2-1	CASSTGTRSFEQFF
TRBV5-4	NA	TRBJ2-5	CASSLGGVQETQYF
TRBV7-9	few	TRBJ1-1	CASSFGGETEAFF
TRBV7-9	NA	TRBJ2-7	CASSLAGPQTDYEQYF
TRBV2	NA	TRBJ1-1	CASRPSSYTEAFF
TRBV4-3	NA	TRBJ2-7	CASSQESVAVYEQYF
TRBV19	NA	TRBJ2-1	CASSTDGSSYNEQFF
TRBV5-6	NA	TRBJ1-1	CASSLPHGGTEAFF